This T cell receptor beta chain was found in a study of blood T cell repertoires in COVID-19. Study-wide context: The cDNA or gDNA used as material had been derived from T cells, B-cell-depleted T cells, or PBMCs.

Original processing notes: Reference gene primer amplification gave estimated nucleated cell counts. Assay used: immunoSEQ multiplex PCR; TCRdb lists only in-frame clones, some missing. The DNA gave D and trimming, while V, J and clone size come from that table. The sample includes about 180,000 clones, more than 75% of them seen just once. The germline CDR1 and CDR2 sequences are SGHRS and YFSETQ. V was pared by 4 bases and J by 8 bases, with 19 bases of the junction left unmatched. There are 17 residues in the CDR3. The rearrangement joins TRBV5-1 to TRBJ1-2; the match to TRBD1 covers 8 bases. Material: PBMCs or T cells enriched from blood (not recorded which). The sequence came from a woman aged 25-40 years who had recovered from COVID-19. CDR3 amino acids: CASSPSTRGTGYGGYTF. CDR3 DNA: TGCGCCAGCAGCCCCTCGACCCGTGGGACAGGATATGGAGGCTACACCTTC.